Sequencing of this TCR beta chain was carried out in a study of blood T cell repertoires in COVID-19. Sequenced by immunoSEQ multiplex PCR; TCRdb stores in-frame clones only, minus some. The sample has 150,000 or so clones, 90% seen once. The clonotype comes from a man aged 55 to 70 with active or convalescent COVID-19. Material: peripheral blood.

As DNA, the CDR3 is TGTGCCAGCAGGGGGGGGTCCACCGCCGGGAATCAGCCCCAGCATTTT. Its protein is CASRGGSTAGNQPQHF. The V call is TRBV27, the J call TRBJ1-5; D may be TRBD1 (5 bases). The V and J ends lost 6 bases and 4 bases respectively, with 19 bases between them. The CDR3 runs 16 residues. The germline V gene encodes CDR1 MNHEY and CDR2 SMNVEV (reference sequence).